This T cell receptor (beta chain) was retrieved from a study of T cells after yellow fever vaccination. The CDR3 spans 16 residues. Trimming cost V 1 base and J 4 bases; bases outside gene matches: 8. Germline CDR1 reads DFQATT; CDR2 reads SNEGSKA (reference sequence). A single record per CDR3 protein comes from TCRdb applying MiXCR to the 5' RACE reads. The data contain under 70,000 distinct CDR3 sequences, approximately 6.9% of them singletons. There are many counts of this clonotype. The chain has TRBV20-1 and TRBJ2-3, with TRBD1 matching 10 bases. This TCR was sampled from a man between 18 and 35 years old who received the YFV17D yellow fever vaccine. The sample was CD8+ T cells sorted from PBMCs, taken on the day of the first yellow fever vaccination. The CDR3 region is CSARGWGDRGPDTQYF. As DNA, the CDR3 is TGCAGTGCTAGAGGCTGGGGGGACAGGGGACCAGATACGCAGTATTTT.